This T cell receptor beta chain derives from a study of blood T cell repertoires in COVID-19. Study information: Collection of acute and convalescent COVID-19 samples took place in the United States, Italy and Spain. The cDNA or gDNA used as material had been derived from T cells, B-cell-depleted T cells, or PBMCs.

Germline lookup yields CDR1 MDHEN and CDR2 SYDVKM. This CDR3 region has 13 residues. Trimming removed 4 bases from V and 0 bases from J, with 6 bases in between. In the original workflow: Amplified reference gene primers provided the basis for estimating nucleated cell counts. Only in-frame clones appear in the TCRdb table, and some are missing; sequencing was by immunoSEQ multiplex PCR. The DNA gave D and trimming, while V, J and clone size come from that table. The sample records some 200,000 clones, around 83% being singletons. J is TRBJ1-2 and V is TRBV28; TRBD1 is a possible D gene (5 bases). This TCR came from a woman aged 35 to 49 with acute or convalescent COVID-19. The specimen was peripheral blood. CDR3 coding DNA: TGTGCCAGCAGTTCAGGGACTAACTATGGCTACACCTTC. As protein: CASSSGTNYGYTF.